Listed here are 31 T cell receptor beta chains from one sample, sequenced in a study of technical replicates of blood from several donors. Method: immunoSEQ multiplex PCR; TCRdb's copy keeps in-frame clones and lacks some. The repertoire holds about 88,000 clones, less than 95% seen once, with roughly 0.26% in the top ten. Sequenced sample: T cells isolated from PBMCs. Receptor source: a human donor in good health.

J is TRBJ2-7 and V is TRBV6-4; 9 bases agree with TRBD2. Germline V CDR1 and CDR2: MRHNA, SNTAGT. The J segment lost 3 bases and the V segment lost 0 bases, leaving 6 bases of the junction unmatched. CDR3 length equals 16 residues. The CDR3 region is CASSDSQREVDYEQYF. CDR3 bases: TGTGCCAGCAGTGACTCCCAGCGGGAGGTCGACTACGAGCAGTACTTC.

As concerns this clone: Other DNA sequences in this sample translate to the same CDR3. The chain uses TRBV7-3 and TRBJ2-5; 11 nucleotides line up with TRBD2. Germline CDR1 is SGHTA and CDR2 is FQGTGA. V lost 3 bases, J lost 4 bases, and 4 bases stayed unmatched. There are 15 residues in the CDR3. The DNA of the CDR3 is TGTGCCAGCAGCTTTAGCGGGGGGGCAGGAGAGACCCAGTACTTC. Translated, it gives CASSFSGGAGETQYF.

The V gene is TRBV27, the J gene TRBJ1-1, with 8 bases fitting TRBD1. The CDR3 length is 14 residues. The V gene end was trimmed by 5 bases and the J gene end by 1 base; junction bases not matched to a gene: 3. Germline-derived CDR1 and CDR2 are MNHEY and SMNVEV (reference sequence). The CDR3 spells CASSPGTGNTEAFF. Here the CDR3 DNA reads TGTGCCAGCAGTCCCGGGACAGGGAACACTGAAGCTTTCTTT.

The chain carries TRBV7-9 and TRBJ2-5, with unresolved D. Germline V gene data show CDR1 as SEHNR and CDR2 as FQNEAQ (reference sequence). Trimming removed 5 bases at V and 5 bases at J, with 12 bases between. The CDR3 runs 13 residues. Here the CDR3 reads CASSTSLRETQYF. The DNA of the CDR3 is TGTGCCAGCAGCACCTCCCTCAGGGAGACCCAGTACTTC.

A note on this clone: Its ends do not fully match the called genes, so a read error is possible. The chain is built from TRBV4-1 and TRBJ1-4, with D maybe TRBD1 (5 bases). This CDR3 is 16 amino acids long. CDR1 and CDR2 (germline): MGHRA, YSYEKL. The CDR3 nucleotides are TGCGCCAGCACCCAAGAGTGGGGCCGATATAATGAAAAACTGTTTTTT. The encoded protein is CASTQEWGRYNEKLFF.

This chain joins TRBV18 and TRBJ2-3; no definite D call. The germline gives CDR1 KGHSH, CDR2 LQKENI. The CDR3 has 15 residues. The V end was cut by 1 base, the J end by 3 bases, with 11 bases between. CDR3 protein: CASSPLTATTDTQYF. The DNA for the CDR3 is TGTGCCAGCTCACCACTTACAGCTACTACAGATACGCAGTATTTT.

The CDR3: CASRRSGGGTDTQYF. CDR3 DNA sequence: TGTGCCAGCAGGCGCAGCGGGGGTGGCACAGATACGCAGTATTTT. The chain uses TRBV2 and TRBJ2-3, with 8 bases aligning to TRBD2. The ends lost 6 bases at V and 1 base at J; junction bases unmatched: 6. The CDR3 has 15 residues. The germline V gene has CDR1 SNHLY and CDR2 FYNNEI. The full variable domain, with the rest looked up from reference TRBV2 and TRBJ2-3, is EPEVTQTPSHQVTQMGQEVILRCVPISNHLYFYWYRQILGQKVEFLVSFYNNEISEKSEIFDDQFSVERPDGSNFTLKIRSTKLEDSAMYFCASRRSGGGTDTQYFGPGTRLTVL.

This clone is a singleton in its sample. In DNA form, the CDR3 reads TGTGCCAGCAGTGCCGGGACTCTTTACGAGCAGTACTTC. Residues: CASSAGTLYEQYF. This chain links TRBV2 with TRBJ2-7, with D maybe TRBD2 (6 bases). The germline V and J ends were trimmed by 4 bases and 4 bases, with 11 bases remaining between them. This CDR3 region has 13 residues. Per the germline V gene, CDR1 is SNHLY and CDR2 is FYNNEI.

The J gene is TRBJ1-3, the V gene TRBV5-1; 8 bases agree with TRBD1. This CDR3 region has 16 residues. Losses at the gene ends were 4 bases for V and 0 bases for J; bases not matched to a gene: 6. Germline values: CDR1 SGHRS, CDR2 YFSETQ. CDR3 coding DNA: TGCGCCAGCAGCATTACAGGGGGGCACTCTGGAAACACCATATATTTT. It specifies CASSITGGHSGNTIYF.

This chain joins TRBV27 and TRBJ2-2, with D tentatively TRBD2 (6 bases). Between the trimmed V and J ends, which lost 6 bases and 0 bases, there was a span of 14 bases. Germline-derived CDR1 and CDR2 are MNHEY and SMNVEV (reference sequence). This CDR3 spans 16 amino acids. CDR3 DNA: TGTGCCAGCAGCCCGCTCGGGGGTACGAACACCGGGGAGCTGTTTTTT. Translating gives CASSPLGGTNTGELFF.

The rearrangement links TRBV15 to TRBJ1-1, with 9 bases lining up with TRBD1. V lost 3 bases and J lost 10; bases outside the gene matches: 12. Germline CDR1 reads LNHNV; CDR2 reads YYDKDF (reference sequence). The CDR3 covers 15 residues. CDR3 loop: CATSRDRGKLDAAFF. CDR3 bases: TGTGCCACCAGCAGGGACAGGGGAAAGTTGGACGCAGCTTTCTTT.

The chain carries TRBV6-5 and TRBJ2-7; TRBD1 matches at 7 bases. J gave up 6 bases and V 4 bases, and 9 bases lay outside the gene matches. Germline CDR1 reads MNHEY; CDR2 reads SVGAGI. This CDR3 is 14 amino acids long. The CDR3 reads CASSSGRYRGEQYF. The CDR3 DNA reads TGTGCCAGCAGTTCCGGACGATACAGGGGCGAGCAGTACTTC.

V usage is TRBV7-9 and J usage is TRBJ2-1, with 8 bases aligning to TRBD2. CDR1 is SEHNR, CDR2 FQNEAQ, per germline (reference sequence). The CDR3 spans 16 residues. Trimming removed 3 bases from V and 6 bases from J; junction bases left unmatched: 10. In DNA, the CDR3 is TGTGCCAGCAGCTTCCCCGGCGGGGGGTCCCCCAATGAGCAGTTCTTC. As protein: CASSFPGGGSPNEQFF.

J is TRBJ2-3 and V is TRBV5-6, with D possibly TRBD1 on 7 matching bases. V was shortened by 0 bases and J by 4 bases, with 18 bases between the two germline ends. CDR3 length: 17 amino acids. Germline CDR1 reads SGHDT; CDR2 reads YYEEEE. The CDR3 nucleotides read TGTGCCAGCAGCTTGGCCGCGACAGGGAGGCGCCCAGATACGCAGTATTTT. This translates into CASSLAATGRRPDTQYF.

This sequence joins TRBV6-5 and TRBJ2-5, with TRBD2 matching over 8 bases. CDR1 is MNHEY and CDR2 is SVGAGI in the germline V gene. This CDR3 contains 15 residues. The V segment lost 6 bases and the J segment 12 bases; nucleotides outside the gene matches: 18. CDR3 sequence: CASRAVFTSGEGEYF. CDR3 in DNA: TGTGCCAGCAGGGCTGTATTTACTAGCGGTGAGGGGGAGTACTTC.

V usage is TRBV5-1 and J usage is TRBJ2-7, with D perhaps matching TRBD1 (6 bases). Between the trimmed V and J ends, which lost 0 bases and 3 bases, there was a span of 10 bases. The germline V gene has CDR1 SGHRS and CDR2 YFSETQ. The CDR3 runs to 14 residues. The CDR3 nucleotides read TGCGCCAGCAGCTTGGTAGGACAGTTCTACGAGCAGTACTTC. Protein product: CASSLVGQFYEQYF.

This chain uses TRBV7-8 with TRBJ1-3; D is possibly TRBD1 (6 bases). Germline loops: CDR1 SGHVS, CDR2 FQNEAQ. This CDR3 has 16 residues. Trimming removed 5 bases from V and 2 bases from J, with 16 bases in between. CDR3 amino acids: CASSIGTREAGNTIYF. In nucleotides, the CDR3 is TGTGCCAGCAGCATCGGGACACGTGAAGCTGGAAACACCATATATTTT. The full variable domain, in which reference TRBV7-8 and TRBJ1-3 provide the parts outside the CDR3, is GAGVSQSPRYKVAKRGQDVALRCDPISGHVSLFWYQQALGQGPEFLTYFQNEAQLDKSGLPSDRFFAERPEGSVSTLKIQRTQQEDSAVYLCASSIGTREAGNTIYFGEGSWLTVV.

V and J are TRBV11-2 and TRBJ2-1, with 10 bases that match TRBD2. J was trimmed by 5 bases and V by 4 bases; bases with no gene match: 14. Germline V gene sequence: CDR1 SGHAT, CDR2 FQNNGV. This CDR3 comprises 18 residues. The CDR3 here is CASSWRAYGTSENNEQFF. As DNA, the CDR3 is TGTGCCAGCAGCTGGAGGGCCTACGGGACTAGCGAAAACAATGAGCAGTTCTTC.

This clone was recorded once. This chain joins TRBV28 and TRBJ2-6; no reliable D call. The CDR3 has 14 amino acids. Germline V gene lookup returns CDR1 MDHEN and CDR2 SYDVKM. Trimming took off 5 bases at V and 3 bases at J, with 8 bases between the two ends. CDR3 amino acids: CASSLSFGANVLTF. The CDR3 coding sequence is TGTGCCAGCAGTCTGAGTTTTGGGGCCAACGTCCTGACTTTC.

The genes are TRBV5-1 and TRBJ1-1, with 9 bases that match TRBD1. V lost 1 base to trimming and J lost 2 bases; unmatched junction nucleotides: 9. Germline V gene sequence: CDR1 SGHRS, CDR2 YFSETQ. The CDR3 is 17 residues long. The CDR3 here is CASSLNRDRVLNTEAFF. The CDR3 bases are TGCGCCAGCAGCTTGAACCGGGACAGGGTCTTAAACACTGAAGCTTTCTTT.

The rearrangement uses TRBV9 and TRBJ2-1, with 8 bases lining up with TRBD2. The germline gives CDR1 SGDLS, CDR2 YYNGEE. The CDR3 runs 15 residues. V lost 0 bases and J lost 7; bases outside the gene matches: 6. CDR3 bases: TGTGCCAGCAGCGTAGAGGGACTAGAGGGGAATGAGCAGTTCTTC. Amino acid sequence: CASSVEGLEGNEQFF. Supplemented by reference TRBV9 and TRBJ2-1, the full variable domain reads DSGVTQTPKHLITATGQRVTLRCSPRSGDLSVYWYQQSLDQGLQFLIQYYNGEERAKGNILERFSAQQFPDLHSELNLSSLELGDSALYFCASSVEGLEGNEQFFGPGTRLTVL.

V gene TRBV7-9 combines with J gene TRBJ2-1, with TRBD2 matching over 13 bases. The CDR3 has 16 amino acids. Trimming cost V 5 bases and J 8 bases; bases outside gene matches: 9. From germline, CDR1 is SEHNR and CDR2 FQNEAQ (reference sequence). The CDR3 reads CASSGRTSGSWYEQFF. The CDR3 bases are TGTGCCAGCAGCGGTAGGACTAGCGGGAGTTGGTATGAGCAGTTCTTC.

This chain joins TRBV21-1 and TRBJ2-5; TRBD2 was called by the table and not checked on the DNA. TRBV21-1 is noted as a pseudogene. The CDR3 runs 15 residues. This CDR3 reads CASSKVREYQETQYF. The CDR3 bases are TGTGCCAGCAGCAAAGTGAGGGAGTACCAAGAGACCCAGTACTTC.

This clone has only a few counts. The chain couples TRBV6-5 to TRBJ1-5, with D unresolved. CDR3 length equals 15 residues. Per the germline V gene, CDR1 is MNHEY and CDR2 is SVGAGI. V lost 0 bases and J 0 bases, leaving 6 bases between the germline ends. The CDR3 is CASSYSRVSNQPQHF. CDR3 DNA sequence: TGTGCCAGCAGTTACTCGAGGGTTAGCAATCAGCCCCAGCATTTT.

The genes are TRBV10-3 and TRBJ2-7, with D perhaps matching TRBD1 (5 bases). V shed 3 bases and J shed 6 bases, with 15 bases lying between them. CDR3 length equals 14 residues. Germline V CDR1 and CDR2: ENHRY, SYGVKD. CDR3 DNA: TGTGCCATCAGTGAAACGGACAACCGTCTCGAGCAGTACTTC. Its translation is CAISETDNRLEQYF.

This clone has a single count. This chain's CDR3 is CASSEGREATGATQYF. Written as DNA, the CDR3 is TGTGCCAGCAGTGAGGGGCGGGAGGCCACGGGAGCTACGCAGTATTTT. V and J are TRBV2 and TRBJ2-3; 8 bases map to TRBD2. Germline assignment: CDR1 SNHLY and CDR2 FYNNEI. After removal of 3 bases from V and 8 bases from J, the junction contained 13 bases not matched to a gene. This CDR3 region has 16 residues.

This clone was detected once. The V and J genes are TRBV19 and TRBJ1-4, with 10 bases matching TRBD1. The CDR3 extends over 15 amino acids. The V gene's germline CDR1 is LNHDA and CDR2 SQIVND (reference sequence). Trimming took 9 bases from V and 4 from J; bases not matched to a gene: 8. In nucleotides, the CDR3 is TGTGCCAGCCGGGACAGGGGCCATTATAATGAAAAACTGTTTTTT. Protein sequence: CASRDRGHYNEKLFF. Combining the CDR3 with reference TRBV19 and TRBJ1-4 gives the whole variable domain DGGITQSPKYLFRKEGQNVTLSCEQNLNHDAMYWYRQDPGQGLRLIYYSQIVNDFQKGDIAEGYSVSREKKESFPLTVTSAQKNPTAFYLCASRDRGHYNEKLFFGSGTQLSVL.

This sequence joins TRBV10-1 and TRBJ2-2; possible D gene TRBD1, 6 bases. The CDR3 consists of 14 residues. Trimming cost V 3 bases and J 2 bases, with 7 bases left between them. Germline CDR1 reads WNHNN; CDR2 reads SYGVQD (reference sequence). CDR3 sequence reads: CASSEGGNTGELFF. In nucleotides, the CDR3 is TGCGCCAGCAGTGAAGGGGGAAACACCGGGGAGCTGTTTTTT.

The chain combines TRBV9 with TRBJ2-2; weak D call: TRBD2 (6 bases). CDR1 SGDLS and CDR2 YYNGEE come from the germline V gene. The germline V and J ends were trimmed by 0 bases and 4 bases, with 16 bases remaining between them. This CDR3 is 17 amino acids long. For the CDR3, the DNA is TGTGCCAGCAGCGTAGGAGGCCAGGGAGGAGTCACCGGGGAGCTGTTTTTT. Protein sequence: CASSVGGQGGVTGELFF.

Only one count was recorded for this clone. The V gene is TRBV2, the J gene TRBJ2-1; a weak D match, TRBD2 (5 bases). Trimming pared 8 bases from V and 2 bases from J, leaving 16 bases between. The CDR3 covers 15 residues. In germline, CDR1 is SNHLY, CDR2 FYNNEI. The CDR3 region has the DNA TGTGCCAGCTTTGGCAACGGAGGCCCCTACAATGAGCAGTTCTTC. Translated, it gives CASFGNGGPYNEQFF.

The V gene is TRBV6-5, the J gene TRBJ1-1; 10 nucleotides match TRBD1. Germline CDR1 MNHEY, CDR2 SVGAGI. V trimming: 6 bases; J trimming: 5 bases; junction bases outside the gene matches: 3. The CDR3 is 13 amino acids. The CDR3 loop is CASSPDRGTEAFF. In nucleotides, the CDR3 is TGTGCCAGCAGCCCGGACAGGGGGACTGAAGCTTTCTTT.